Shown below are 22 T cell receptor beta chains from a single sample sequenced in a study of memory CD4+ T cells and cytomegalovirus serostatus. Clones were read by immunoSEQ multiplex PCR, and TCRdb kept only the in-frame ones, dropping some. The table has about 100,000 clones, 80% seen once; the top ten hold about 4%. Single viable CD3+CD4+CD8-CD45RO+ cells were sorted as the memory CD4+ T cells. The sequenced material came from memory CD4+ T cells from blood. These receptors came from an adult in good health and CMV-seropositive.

The DNA of the CDR3 is TGTGCCAGCAGCCCAAGGACAGGGGTTAATAGCATGAACACTGAAGCTTTCTTT. Protein product: CASSPRTGVNSMNTEAFF. V gene TRBV28 combines with J gene TRBJ1-1, with 9 bases matching TRBD1. J lost 0 bases, V lost 6 bases, and 14 bases had no gene match. The CDR3 sequence is 18 residues long. Germline V gives CDR1 MDHEN, CDR2 SYDVKM.

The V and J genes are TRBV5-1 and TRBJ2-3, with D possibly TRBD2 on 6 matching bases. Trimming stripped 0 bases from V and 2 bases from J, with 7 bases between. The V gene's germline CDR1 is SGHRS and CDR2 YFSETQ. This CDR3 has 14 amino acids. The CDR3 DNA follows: TGCGCCAGCAGCTTGGGGACTACCACAGATACGCAGTATTTT. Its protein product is CASSLGTTTDTQYF.

DNA for the CDR3: TGTGCCAGCAGTGAATCTAGGACAGTCTACAATGAGCAGTTCTTC. This translates into CASSESRTVYNEQFF. J is TRBJ2-1 and V is TRBV25-1; D perhaps matches TRBD1 (6 bases). Germline lookup yields CDR1 MGHDK and CDR2 SYGVNS. Trimming shortened V by 1 base and J by 3 bases, and 10 bases separated the two germline ends. The CDR3 runs 15 residues.

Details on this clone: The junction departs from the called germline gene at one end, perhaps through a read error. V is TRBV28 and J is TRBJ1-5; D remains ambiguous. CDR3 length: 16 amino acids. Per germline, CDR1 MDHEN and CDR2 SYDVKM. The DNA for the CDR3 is TGTGCCAGCAGTCCCTCCAGAAGGAGGACCAATCCGCCCCAGCATTTT. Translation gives CASSPSRRRTNPPQHF.

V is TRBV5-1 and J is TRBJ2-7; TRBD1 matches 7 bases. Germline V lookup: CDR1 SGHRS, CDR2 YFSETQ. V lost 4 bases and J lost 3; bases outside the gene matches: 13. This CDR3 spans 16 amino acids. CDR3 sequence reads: CASSPGTDSFGYEQYF. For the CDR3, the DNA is TGCGCCAGCAGCCCTGGGACAGACTCTTTCGGCTACGAGCAGTACTTC. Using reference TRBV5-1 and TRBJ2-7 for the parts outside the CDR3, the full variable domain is KAGVTQTPRYLIKTRGQQVTLSCSPISGHRSVSWYQQTPGQGLQFLFEYFSETQRNKGNFPGRFSGRQFSNSRSEMNVSTLELGDSALYLCASSPGTDSFGYEQYFGPGTRLTVT.

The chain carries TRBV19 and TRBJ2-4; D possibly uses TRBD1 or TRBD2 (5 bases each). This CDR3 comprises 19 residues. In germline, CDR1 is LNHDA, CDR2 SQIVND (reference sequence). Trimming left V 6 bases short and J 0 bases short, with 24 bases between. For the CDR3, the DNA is TGTGCCAGTAGCATATCCGGGACCCTCGCGGGCCTAGCCAAAAACATTCAGTACTTC. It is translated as CASSISGTLAGLAKNIQYF.

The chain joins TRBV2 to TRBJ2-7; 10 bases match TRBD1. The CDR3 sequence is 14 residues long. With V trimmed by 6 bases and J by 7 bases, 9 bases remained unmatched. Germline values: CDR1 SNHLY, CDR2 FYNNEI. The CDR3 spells CASRETGGTVEQYF. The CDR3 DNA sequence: TGTGCCAGCAGGGAGACAGGGGGCACCGTGGAGCAGTACTTC.

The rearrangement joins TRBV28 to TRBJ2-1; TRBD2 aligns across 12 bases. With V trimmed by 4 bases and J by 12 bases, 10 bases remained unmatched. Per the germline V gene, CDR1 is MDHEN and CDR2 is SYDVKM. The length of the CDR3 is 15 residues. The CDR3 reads CASSSSSGRAFMQFF. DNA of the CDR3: TGTGCCAGCAGTTCCTCTAGCGGGAGGGCCTTCATGCAGTTCTTC.

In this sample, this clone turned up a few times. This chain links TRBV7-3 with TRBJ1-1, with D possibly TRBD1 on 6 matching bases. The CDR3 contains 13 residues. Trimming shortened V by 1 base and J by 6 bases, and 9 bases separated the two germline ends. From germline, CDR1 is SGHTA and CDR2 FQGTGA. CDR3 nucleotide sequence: TGTGCCAGCAGCTTAAAAGCAGGGGCTGAAGCTTTCTTT. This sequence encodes CASSLKAGAEAFF.

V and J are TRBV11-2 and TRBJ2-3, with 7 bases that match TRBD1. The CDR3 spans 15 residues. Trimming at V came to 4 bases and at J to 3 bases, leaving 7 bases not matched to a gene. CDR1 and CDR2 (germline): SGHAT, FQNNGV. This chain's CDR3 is CASSSYEQGTDTQYF. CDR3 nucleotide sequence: TGTGCCAGCAGCTCCTACGAACAGGGGACAGATACGCAGTATTTT. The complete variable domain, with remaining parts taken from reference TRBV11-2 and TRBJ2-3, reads EAGVAQSPRYKIIEKRQSVAFWCNPISGHATLYWYQQILGQGPKLLIQFQNNGVVDDSQLPKDRFSAERLKGVDSTLKIQPAKLEDSAVYLCASSSYEQGTDTQYFGPGTRLTVL.

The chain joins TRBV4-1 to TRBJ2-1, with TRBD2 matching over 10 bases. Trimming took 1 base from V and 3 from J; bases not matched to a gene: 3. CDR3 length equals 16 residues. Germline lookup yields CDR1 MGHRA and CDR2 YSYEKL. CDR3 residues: CASSQGTSGLYNEQFF. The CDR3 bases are TGCGCCAGCAGCCAAGGGACTAGCGGCCTCTACAATGAGCAGTTCTTC.

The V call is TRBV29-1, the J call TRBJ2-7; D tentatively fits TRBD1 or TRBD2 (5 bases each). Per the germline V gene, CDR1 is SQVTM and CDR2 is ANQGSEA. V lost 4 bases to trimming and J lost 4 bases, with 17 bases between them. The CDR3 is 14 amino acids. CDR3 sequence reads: CSVVRGDGAYEQYF. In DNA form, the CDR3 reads TGCAGCGTTGTCCGAGGGGACGGGGCGTACGAGCAGTACTTC.

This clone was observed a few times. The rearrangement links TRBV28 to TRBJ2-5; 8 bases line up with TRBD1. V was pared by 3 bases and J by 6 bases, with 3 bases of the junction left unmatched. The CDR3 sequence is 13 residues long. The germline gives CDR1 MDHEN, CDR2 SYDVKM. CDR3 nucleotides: TGTGCCAGCAGTTTGTCAGGGGGCCAGACCCAGTACTTC. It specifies CASSLSGGQTQYF.

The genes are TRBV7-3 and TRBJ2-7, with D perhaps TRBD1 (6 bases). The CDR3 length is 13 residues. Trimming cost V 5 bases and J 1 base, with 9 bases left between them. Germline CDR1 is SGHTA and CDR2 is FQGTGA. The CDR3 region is CASSTGQSYEQYF. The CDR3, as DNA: TGTGCCAGCAGCACGGGACAATCCTACGAGCAGTACTTC.

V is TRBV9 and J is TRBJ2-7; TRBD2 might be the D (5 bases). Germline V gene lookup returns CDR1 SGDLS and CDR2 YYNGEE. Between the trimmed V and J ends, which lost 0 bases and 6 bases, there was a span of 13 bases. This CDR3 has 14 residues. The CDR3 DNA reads TGTGCCAGCAGCGTAGGCTTTCCACGGGGCGAGCAGTACTTC. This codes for CASSVGFPRGEQYF.

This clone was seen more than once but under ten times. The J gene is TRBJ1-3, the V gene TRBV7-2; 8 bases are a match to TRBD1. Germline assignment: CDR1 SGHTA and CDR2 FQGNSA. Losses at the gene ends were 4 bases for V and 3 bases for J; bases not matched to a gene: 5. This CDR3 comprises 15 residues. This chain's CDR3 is CASSSGQGGGNTIYF. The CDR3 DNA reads TGTGCCAGCAGCTCCGGACAGGGAGGTGGAAACACCATATATTTT.

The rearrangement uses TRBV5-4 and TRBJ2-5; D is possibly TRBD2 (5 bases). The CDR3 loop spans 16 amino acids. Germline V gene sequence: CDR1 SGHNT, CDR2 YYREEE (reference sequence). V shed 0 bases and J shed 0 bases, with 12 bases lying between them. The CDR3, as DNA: TGTGCCAGCAGCTTGGACTGGTCGAGGGACCAAGAGACCCAGTACTTC. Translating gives CASSLDWSRDQETQYF.

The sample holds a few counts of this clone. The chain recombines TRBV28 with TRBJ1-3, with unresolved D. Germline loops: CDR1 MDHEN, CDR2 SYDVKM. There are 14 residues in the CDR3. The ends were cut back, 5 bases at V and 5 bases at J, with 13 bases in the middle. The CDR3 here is CASSPYQRRNTIYF. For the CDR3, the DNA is TGTGCCAGCAGTCCCTACCAAAGAAGAAACACCATATATTTT.

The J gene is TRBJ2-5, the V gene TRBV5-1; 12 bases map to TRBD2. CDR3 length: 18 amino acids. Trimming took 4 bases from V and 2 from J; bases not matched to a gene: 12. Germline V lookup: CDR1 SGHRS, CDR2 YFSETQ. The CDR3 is CASSRRLSSGREQETQYF. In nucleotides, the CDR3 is TGCGCCAGCAGCCGGAGGTTGTCTAGCGGGAGGGAACAAGAGACCCAGTACTTC.

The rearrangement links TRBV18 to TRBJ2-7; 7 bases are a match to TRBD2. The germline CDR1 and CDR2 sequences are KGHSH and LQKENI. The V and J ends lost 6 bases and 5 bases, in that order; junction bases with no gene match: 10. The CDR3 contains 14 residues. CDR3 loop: CASSTGGGPHEQYF. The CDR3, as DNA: TGTGCCAGCTCTACTGGGGGAGGGCCCCACGAGCAGTACTTC.

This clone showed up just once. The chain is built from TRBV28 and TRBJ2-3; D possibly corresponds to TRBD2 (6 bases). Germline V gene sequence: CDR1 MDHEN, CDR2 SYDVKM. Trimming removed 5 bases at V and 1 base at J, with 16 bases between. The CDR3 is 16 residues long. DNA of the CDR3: TGTGCCAGCAGTCCCTATGGTGGCGGGGGCACAGATACGCAGTATTTT. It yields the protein CASSPYGGGGTDTQYF.

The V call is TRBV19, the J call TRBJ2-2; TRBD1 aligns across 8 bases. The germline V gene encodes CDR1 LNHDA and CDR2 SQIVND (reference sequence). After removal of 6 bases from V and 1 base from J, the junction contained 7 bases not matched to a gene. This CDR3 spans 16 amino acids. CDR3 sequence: CASSRTGNLNTGELFF. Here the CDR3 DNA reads TGTGCCAGTAGCCGGACAGGGAATTTGAACACCGGGGAGCTGTTTTTT. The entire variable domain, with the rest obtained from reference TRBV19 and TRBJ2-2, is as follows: DGGITQSPKYLFRKEGQNVTLSCEQNLNHDAMYWYRQDPGQGLRLIYYSQIVNDFQKGDIAEGYSVSREKKESFPLTVTSAQKNPTAFYLCASSRTGNLNTGELFFGEGSRLTVL.